This T cell receptor beta chain was captured by sequencing in a study of shared T cell receptors in the human thymus. The data were produced by immunoSEQ multiplex PCR, yet TCRdb's version contains in-frame clones alone and is incomplete. The sample shows about 500,000 clones, 75% to 80% of them seen only once. Germline CDR1 SGHVS, CDR2 FQNEAQ. V lost 1 base and J 4 bases, leaving 8 bases between the germline ends. CDR3 length: 14 residues. This sample also belongs to another study, concerning human thymus T cells. That source reports: Resections from corrective heart surgery provided thymus tissue. Usage of V and J genes appeared biased in thymic and blood repertoires. Unrelated individuals reportedly shared highly overlapping thymic TCR repertoires.

The specimen sequenced was thymocytes. The rearrangement joins TRBV7-8 to TRBJ1-5; D remains ambiguous. The TCR was taken from a boy in the first two years of life with a congenital heart defect. The CDR3 nucleotides are TGTGCCAGCAGCTTAGGACACAAAAATCAGCCCCAGCATTTT. It encodes CASSLGHKNQPQHF.